This T cell receptor beta chain was captured by sequencing in a study of beta chain features in type 1 diabetes. Reverse transcribing all isolated RNA meant expressed TCRB transcripts were sequenced. Sequenced by immunoSEQ multiplex PCR; TCRdb stores in-frame clones only, minus some. Of about 260,000 clones detected, around 68% appear once; the ten largest clones hold about 0.05%. CDR1 and CDR2 from the germline V gene are MGHRA and YSYEKL. Trimming removed 2 bases from V and 7 bases from J; junction bases left unmatched: 9. CDR3 length: 18 residues. Input material: naive CD4+ T cells from blood. This receptor was obtained from a man aged 25 to 45 in good health. The rearrangement joins TRBV4-1 to TRBJ2-1, with 15 bases aligning to TRBD2. CDR3 DNA: TGCGCCAGCAGCCAAACCTCCCGGGGACTAGCGGGAGGAAATGAGCAGTTCTTC. As protein: CASSQTSRGLAGGNEQFF.